The 22 T cell receptor beta chains in this list originate from one sample, sequenced in a study of molecular identifiers for immune sequencing clone quantification. TCRdb passed the PCR reads through MiXCR, listing each CDR3 protein once. Seen here are 460,000 or so distinct CDR3 sequences, about 20% observed once, and the top ten hold more than 0.8%. The sequenced material came from naive CD8+ T cells from blood, with Jurkat cell RNA spiked in. Sample subset: FACS-sorted CD8+CD4-CCR7+CD45RA+ naive T cells. These receptors all come from a human donor in good health. Some libraries in this study had Jurkat cell RNA spiked in.

The chain employs TRBV7-8 and TRBJ2-3; 7 bases align to TRBD1. The CDR3 runs 15 residues. In germline, CDR1 is SGHVS, CDR2 FQNEAQ. V was clipped by 3 bases and J by 6 bases; unmatched bases: 9. As DNA, the CDR3 is TGTGCCAGCAGCTTTAAGGGGGCGACATTTGATACGCAGTATTTT. Its protein is CASSFKGATFDTQYF.

The V call is TRBV20-1, the J call TRBJ2-7; D is possibly TRBD1 (5 bases). The CDR3 length is 13 residues. CDR1 and CDR2 (germline): DFQATT, SNEGSKA (reference sequence). With 3 bases removed from V and 0 bases from J, the gap between germline ends came to 9 bases. The CDR3 DNA reads as TGCAGTGCTAGGGGGCCGGGCTCCTACGAGCAGTACTTC. Amino acid sequence: CSARGPGSYEQYF.

This clonotype was counted a few times. The rearrangement joins TRBV10-3 to TRBJ2-1; TRBD1 matches 8 bases. Germline lookup yields CDR1 ENHRY and CDR2 SYGVKD. The V gene end was trimmed by 3 bases and the J gene end by 7 bases; junction bases not matched to a gene: 8. The CDR3 length is 15 residues. The CDR3: CAISETGTGLNEQFF. The CDR3 region has the DNA TGTGCCATCAGTGAAACCGGGACAGGATTGAATGAGCAGTTCTTC.

This clonotype appeared many times. V is TRBV7-9 and J is TRBJ1-1; 9 nucleotides line up with TRBD1. Germline V gene data show CDR1 as SEHNR and CDR2 as FQNEAQ (reference sequence). The CDR3 totals 15 residues. The V and J ends lost 3 bases and 4 bases, in that order; junction bases with no gene match: 6. CDR3 nucleotides: TGTGCCAGCAGCTTTGGACAGGGGAGCGGCACTGAAGCTTTCTTT. As protein: CASSFGQGSGTEAFF.

This clonotype was counted at least ten times. CDR3 nucleotides: TGTGCCAGCAGCTGGGAGTCTAGCACAGATACGCAGTATTTT. Protein product: CASSWESSTDTQYF. V and J are TRBV7-9 and TRBJ2-3; D may be TRBD2 (5 bases). Per the germline V gene, CDR1 is SEHNR and CDR2 is FQNEAQ (reference sequence). V lost 4 bases to trimming and J lost 0 bases, with 8 bases between them. The CDR3 length is 14 residues.

With regard to this clonotype: This may be a read error: a much more frequent sequence differs by one nucleotide. The genes are TRBV11-2 and TRBJ2-1; TRBD2 is a possible D gene (6 bases). Germline V gene lookup returns CDR1 SGHAT and CDR2 FQNNGV. The CDR3 length is 15 residues. The V gene lost 4 bases and the J gene lost 0 bases, with 10 bases spanning the gap. This CDR3 is CASSSGDSSYNEQFF. CDR3 coding DNA: TGTGCCAGCAGCTCGGGAGACAGCTCCTACAATGAGCAGTTCTTC.

The chain is built from TRBV27 and TRBJ2-2; 7 nucleotides agree with TRBD1. Germline V gene data show CDR1 as MNHEY and CDR2 as SMNVEV (reference sequence). Losses at the gene ends were 3 bases for V and 5 bases for J; bases not matched to a gene: 12. The CDR3 spans 17 residues. The CDR3 protein is CASSFGGLGGLTGELFF. The CDR3 DNA reads TGTGCCAGCAGTTTTGGTGGTTTAGGGGGCTTAACCGGGGAGCTGTTTTTT.

This clonotype came up many times. V is TRBV4-3 and J is TRBJ2-1; D remains ambiguous. The CDR3 runs to 15 residues. Germline loops: CDR1 LGHNA, CDR2 YSLEER. The V and J ends lost 0 bases and 8 bases respectively, with 14 bases between them. The CDR3 region is CASSQDAPRPDEQFF. CDR3 coding DNA: TGCGCCAGCAGCCAAGATGCCCCCCGACCCGATGAGCAGTTCTTC.

In its sample, this clonotype was seen a few times. J is TRBJ2-7 and V is TRBV7-6; maybe TRBD1 (5 bases). Trimming took off 5 bases at V and 6 bases at J, with 14 bases between the two ends. Per germline, CDR1 SGHVS and CDR2 FNYEAQ. The CDR3 runs to 13 residues. The CDR3 nucleotides are TGTGCCAGCAGCCCCACAGGCTGGGTCGAGCAGTACTTC. This sequence encodes CASSPTGWVEQYF.

The chain joins TRBV5-1 to TRBJ2-3; D gene ambiguous. The CDR3 spans 16 residues. V gave up 4 bases and J gave up 3 bases, with 18 bases separating them. Germline lookup yields CDR1 SGHRS and CDR2 YFSETQ. The CDR3 loop is CASSDLDGSRTDTQYF. For the CDR3, the DNA is TGCGCCAGCAGCGACTTGGACGGGTCGAGGACAGATACGCAGTATTTT.

This clonotype was recorded a few times. This sequence joins TRBV12-3 or TRBV12-4 and TRBJ1-2; D call uncertain. V lost 6 bases and J lost 8, with 25 bases in between. CDR3 size: 16 residues. The CDR3 nucleotides read TGTGCCAGCAGCCCCCGGAGGCCAACATTAGCCCTAGGCTACACCTTC. It encodes CASSPRRPTLALGYTF.

This clonotype has ten or more counts. The CDR3 bases are TGTGCCAGCAGCTTAGAAGGCAGCTACTACGAGCAGTACTTC. As protein: CASSLEGSYYEQYF. The gene calls are TRBV7-2 and TRBJ2-7, with D unresolved. This CDR3 region has 14 residues. Trimming removed 1 base at V and 3 bases at J, with 10 bases between. Per germline, CDR1 SGHTA and CDR2 FQGNSA. The full variable domain, its missing parts supplied by reference TRBV7-2 and TRBJ2-7, is GAGVSQSPSNKVTEKGKDVELRCDPISGHTALYWYRQSLGQGLEFLIYFQGNSAPDKSGLPSDRFSAERTGGSVSTLTIQRTQQEDSAVYLCASSLEGSYYEQYFGPGTRLTVT.

This clonotype was observed at least ten times. The chain joins TRBV12-3 or TRBV12-4 to TRBJ1-1; a weak D match, TRBD1 (5 bases). Trimming stripped 2 bases from V and 4 bases from J, with 11 bases between. The CDR3 contains 14 residues. The CDR3 sequence: CASSLTRAGTEAFF. CDR3 nucleotide sequence: TGTGCCAGCAGTTTAACCAGGGCTGGCACTGAAGCTTTCTTT.

Turning to this clonotype: A much larger clone differs by one base, so this may be a read error. V is TRBV7-9 and J is TRBJ2-3; 8 nucleotides line up with TRBD2. The CDR3 is 15 amino acids. Unmatched junction bases numbered 8, after V lost 5 bases and J lost 4 bases. Germline V lookup: CDR1 SEHNR, CDR2 FQNEAQ (reference sequence). DNA for the CDR3: TGTGCCAGCAGCCTTAACGGGAGGGCGGCAGATACGCAGTATTTT. Amino acid sequence: CASSLNGRAADTQYF.

Turning to this clonotype: This may be a read error, as it is one base from a much larger clone. The chain has TRBV6-5 and TRBJ2-7, with D unclear. This CDR3 region has 16 residues. Germline-derived CDR1 and CDR2 are MNHEY and SVGAGI. Written as DNA, the CDR3 is TGTGCCAGCGGTTACTCGAGTGGTTTAGGGCCCCCCGAGCAGTACTTC. Translation: CASGYSSGLGPPEQYF.

This clonotype came up many times. The chain employs TRBV2 and TRBJ2-5, with D possibly TRBD1 on 6 matching bases. Germline CDR1 reads SNHLY; CDR2 reads FYNNEI. The V end lost 6 bases, the J end lost 1 base, and 12 bases lay between the germline ends. The CDR3 extends over 14 amino acids. CDR3 amino acids: CASRETGSQETQYF. The CDR3 bases are TGTGCCAGCAGAGAGACAGGTTCCCAAGAGACCCAGTACTTC.

Details on this clonotype: A read error may produce the germline difference seen at one junction end. The V call is TRBV27, the J call TRBJ1-5; D is unclear. In germline, CDR1 is MNHEY, CDR2 SMNVEV (reference sequence). The CDR3 is 14 amino acids. CDR3 nucleotides: TGTGCCAGCAGTTTAGCAGTTAGCAATCAGCCCCGGCATTTT. This translates into CASSLAVSNQPRHF.

This clonotype was recorded a few times. The rearrangement links TRBV5-5 to TRBJ1-1; no reliable D call. Germline V CDR1 and CDR2: SGHKS, YYEKEE (reference sequence). Trimming removed 5 bases from V and 0 bases from J, with 14 bases in between. The CDR3 contains 15 residues. CDR3 residues: CASSEDSDLNTEAFF. CDR3 bases: TGTGCCAGCAGTGAGGATTCGGACTTGAACACTGAAGCTTTCTTT.

The chain employs TRBV4-3 and TRBJ2-7; no definite D call. Germline values: CDR1 LGHNA, CDR2 YSLEER. V was trimmed by 0 bases and J by 0 bases, leaving 15 bases between them. The CDR3 runs to 17 residues. CDR3 loop: CASSQESDVRYSYEQYF. The CDR3 DNA follows: TGCGCCAGCAGCCAAGAAAGCGACGTGCGTTACTCCTACGAGCAGTACTTC.

Only a few counts were recorded for this clonotype. The chain links TRBV2 to TRBJ1-1, with 7 positions matching TRBD1. V dropped 2 bases and J dropped 4; count of bases not matched to a gene: 13. This CDR3 spans 17 amino acids. The germline CDR1 and CDR2 sequences are SNHLY and FYNNEI. The CDR3 DNA sequence: TGTGCCAGCAGTGAAAATAAGGCAGGGGGGAAGACCACTGAAGCTTTCTTT. Translation gives CASSENKAGGKTTEAFF.

The chain links TRBV27 to TRBJ2-6; 7 nucleotides align to TRBD1. The V segment lost 3 bases and the J segment 0 bases; nucleotides outside the gene matches: 8. This CDR3 is built from 18 residues. Per the germline V gene, CDR1 is MNHEY and CDR2 is SMNVEV (reference sequence). CDR3 in amino acids: CASSFSGTVLSGANVLTF. CDR3 bases: TGTGCCAGCAGTTTTAGTGGGACAGTCCTCTCTGGGGCCAACGTCCTGACTTTC.

This clonotype came up many times. The chain is built from TRBV10-3 and TRBJ2-7, with a possible D match to TRBD1 (6 bases). V was shortened by 0 bases and J by 3 bases, with 9 bases between the two germline ends. CDR1 is ENHRY, CDR2 SYGVKD, per germline. The CDR3 is 14 amino acids. The CDR3: CAISESGAGYEQYF. CDR3 coding DNA: TGTGCCATCAGTGAGTCGGGGGCCGGCTACGAGCAGTACTTC.